The 3 T cell receptor beta chains below come from one sample, sequenced in a study of cytotoxic CD8 clonotypes in ibrutinib-treated CLL. Sequencing was performed with immunoSEQ multiplex PCR; in TCRdb, only in-frame clones are kept and a portion is missing. Of around 25,000 clones in the sample, around 75% are singletons; the top ten hold around 30%. The sample was PBMCs, taken after 24 months of ibrutinib treatment. These TCRs come from a human donor with chronic lymphocytic leukemia.

There are a few counts of this clone. V usage is TRBV19 and J usage is TRBJ1-5; D is possibly TRBD1 (6 bases). Germline-derived CDR1 and CDR2 are LNHDA and SQIVND (reference sequence). CDR3 size: 11 residues. The V end lost 11 bases, the J end lost 3 bases, and 8 bases lay between the germline ends. This CDR3 is CAAGDNQPQHF. Here the CDR3 DNA reads TGTGCCGCAGGGGACAATCAGCCCCAGCATTTT.

CDR3 region: CASSFVRGQMNTEAFF. The CDR3 nucleotides read TGCGCCAGCAGCTTCGTAAGGGGGCAGATGAACACTGAAGCTTTCTTT. V is TRBV5-1 and J is TRBJ1-1; 7 nucleotides agree with TRBD1. Unmatched junction bases numbered 7, after V lost 2 bases and J lost 0 bases. The germline V gene encodes CDR1 SGHRS and CDR2 YFSETQ. This CDR3 is built from 16 residues.

The chain has TRBV19 and TRBJ1-4; D uncertain. CDR3 length: 14 amino acids. Germline V CDR1 and CDR2: LNHDA, SQIVND (reference sequence). Trimming left V 7 bases short and J 8 bases short, with 17 bases between. The CDR3 spells CASTTKPGREKLFF. DNA for the CDR3: TGTGCCAGTACGACAAAACCCGGTAGGGAAAAACTGTTTTTT.